The 21 T cell receptor beta chains reported below all come from one sample, sequenced in a study of blood T cell repertoires in COVID-19. Sequencing used immunoSEQ multiplex PCR; TCRdb keeps in-frame clones, though not all of them. The data show some 30,000 clones, roughly 87% seen once. Sequencing was carried out using peripheral blood. The receptors derive from a man in his fifties or sixties with active or convalescent COVID-19.

The chain's CDR3 is CASSSQDRIGGETQYF. The CDR3 nucleotides are TGTGCCAGCAGTTCACAGGACAGGATCGGGGGAGAGACCCAGTACTTC. This chain links TRBV28 with TRBJ2-5; a possible D gene is TRBD1 (7 bases). The CDR3 length is 16 residues. The germline V gene has CDR1 MDHEN and CDR2 SYDVKM. Trimming pared 4 bases from V and 4 bases from J, leaving 19 bases between.

The chain couples TRBV2 to TRBJ2-7; possible D gene TRBD1, 6 bases. The CDR3 contains 13 residues. Germline V gives CDR1 SNHLY, CDR2 FYNNEI. V shed 1 base and J shed 4 bases, with 8 bases lying between them. Here the CDR3 DNA reads TGTGCCAGCAGTGAAGGGACAGCTTACGAGCAGTACTTC. This codes for CASSEGTAYEQYF.

This clone was seen a few times. The rearrangement links TRBV5-1 to TRBJ1-1, with D maybe TRBD1 (6 bases). Trimming left V 3 bases short and J 1 base short, with 10 bases between. Germline CDR1 is SGHRS and CDR2 is YFSETQ. The CDR3 extends over 14 amino acids. The CDR3 reads CASSSGQPNTEAFF. The CDR3 DNA reads as TGCGCCAGCAGCTCCGGACAGCCGAACACTGAAGCTTTCTTT. Using reference TRBV5-1 and TRBJ1-1 for the parts outside the CDR3, the full variable domain is KAGVTQTPRYLIKTRGQQVTLSCSPISGHRSVSWYQQTPGQGLQFLFEYFSETQRNKGNFPGRFSGRQFSNSRSEMNVSTLELGDSALYLCASSSGQPNTEAFFGQGTRLTVV.

This sequence joins TRBV6-5 and TRBJ2-1; D is perhaps TRBD2 (6 bases). CDR3 length equals 15 residues. In germline, CDR1 is MNHEY, CDR2 SVGAGI. V was shortened by 10 bases and J by 3 bases, with 19 bases between the two germline ends. The CDR3, as DNA: TGTGCCACCAGGGAGGCCAGCGAACTCTACAATGAGCAGTTCTTC. It yields the protein CATREASELYNEQFF.

In its sample, this clone was seen once. The J gene is TRBJ1-2, the V gene TRBV28; a possible D gene is TRBD1 (5 bases). The CDR3 spans 14 residues. Germline CDR1 is MDHEN and CDR2 is SYDVKM. Trimming cost V 3 bases and J 4 bases, with 12 bases left between them. The CDR3 DNA is TGTGCCAGCAGTTTTTCGGGGGTAGTCTATGGCTACACCTTC. As protein: CASSFSGVVYGYTF.

About this clone itself: The junction departs from germline at one end; a sequencing error may be responsible. The CDR3 is CASSQEGGVSGSLF. In nucleotides, the CDR3 is TGTGCCAGCAGCCAAGAAGGAGGAGTTAGCGGGAGCCTCTTC. V usage is TRBV3-1 (or the pseudogene TRBV3-2) and J usage is TRBJ2-1, with 9 nucleotides matching TRBD2. The CDR3 is made up of 14 amino acids. Germline CDR1 and CDR2: LGHDT and YNNKEL (reference sequence).

This clone was counted a few times. The rearrangement uses TRBV7-2 and TRBJ1-4; TRBD1 matches 7 bases. J was trimmed by 5 bases and V by 5 bases; bases with no gene match: 5. Germline V gene lookup returns CDR1 SGHTA and CDR2 FQGNSA. This CDR3 has 14 amino acids. In nucleotides, the CDR3 is TGTGCCAGCAGCCTCGACAGGGCAAATGAAAAACTGTTTTTT. Translation gives CASSLDRANEKLFF.

The chain links TRBV5-6 to TRBJ1-2; D not certain. Trimming left V 0 bases short and J 2 bases short, with 5 bases between. The CDR3 totals 13 residues. Germline V lookup: CDR1 SGHDT, CDR2 YYEEEE. CDR3 nucleotides: TGTGCCAGCAGCTTGGGAGGGAACTATGGCTACACCTTC. Translated: CASSLGGNYGYTF.

The chain uses TRBV10-3 and TRBJ1-1; 11 bases match TRBD1. Germline V gives CDR1 ENHRY, CDR2 SYGVKD. J lost 0 bases, V lost 11 bases, and 5 bases had no gene match. The CDR3 covers 14 residues. CDR3 sequence reads: CAVGQGALNTEAFF. In DNA form, the CDR3 reads TGTGCCGTCGGACAGGGGGCTTTGAACACTGAAGCTTTCTTT.

The chain uses TRBV28 and TRBJ2-1, with TRBD2 matching 7 bases. This CDR3 contains 17 residues. Germline V gene data show CDR1 as MDHEN and CDR2 as SYDVKM. With 6 bases clipped from V and 0 bases from J, the junction kept 11 bases outside the gene matches. CDR3 in amino acids: CASSSASGRGSYNEQFF. The CDR3 coding sequence is TGTGCCAGCAGCTCCGCTAGCGGCCGGGGCTCCTACAATGAGCAGTTCTTC. Combining the CDR3 with reference TRBV28 and TRBJ2-1 gives the whole variable domain DVKVTQSSRYLVKRTGEKVFLECVQDMDHENMFWYRQDPGLGLRLIYFSYDVKMKEKGDIPEGYSVSREKKERFSLILESASTNQTSMYLCASSSASGRGSYNEQFFGPGTRLTVL.

The chain joins TRBV5-4 to TRBJ2-5, with 13 nucleotides matching TRBD2. The CDR3 covers 19 residues. The germline gives CDR1 SGHNT, CDR2 YYREEE (reference sequence). J was trimmed by 3 bases and V by 3 bases; bases with no gene match: 14. CDR3 DNA: TGTGCCAGCAGCTGGGACTGGCGGGGGACTAGCGGGGAGGAAGAGACCCAGTACTTC. Amino acid sequence: CASSWDWRGTSGEEETQYF.

This sequence joins TRBV28 and TRBJ2-5, with TRBD2 matching over 8 bases. Losses at the gene ends were 6 bases for V and 3 bases for J; bases not matched to a gene: 3. CDR3 length equals 13 residues. The V gene's germline CDR1 is MDHEN and CDR2 SYDVKM. CDR3 sequence (DNA): TGTGCCAGCAGCTTACTAGCGGAAGAGACCCAGTACTTC. Amino acids: CASSLLAEETQYF.

The CDR3 nucleotides are TGTGCCACCAGCAGGAACAAGAACACTGAAGCTTTCTTT. Its translation: CATSRNKNTEAFF. The genes are TRBV15 and TRBJ1-1, with unresolved D. The CDR3 has 13 amino acids. V was trimmed by 3 bases and J by 1 base, leaving 6 bases between them. Germline CDR1 reads LNHNV; CDR2 reads YYDKDF (reference sequence).

In its sample, this clone was seen a few times. This rearrangement joins TRBV28 to TRBJ1-6; 7 bases align to TRBD1. The CDR3 runs 15 residues. The trim removed 4 bases at V and 15 bases at J, leaving 15 bases unmatched. CDR1 and CDR2 from the germline V gene are MDHEN and SYDVKM. CDR3: CASSSPSGTALYLHF. The CDR3 DNA follows: TGTGCCAGCAGTTCGCCGTCCGGGACAGCCTTGTACCTCCACTTT.

This rearrangement joins TRBV7-2 to TRBJ2-5; 7 bases line up with TRBD2. V gave up 1 base and J gave up 2 bases; unmatched junction bases: 7. This CDR3 region has 16 residues. CDR1 and CDR2 from the germline V gene are SGHTA and FQGNSA. Here the CDR3 reads CASSLGSSGSQETQYF. DNA of the CDR3: TGTGCCAGCAGCTTAGGGTCTAGCGGTTCGCAAGAGACCCAGTACTTC. The variable domain in full, completed from reference TRBV7-2 and TRBJ2-5, reads GAGVSQSPSNKVTEKGKDVELRCDPISGHTALYWYRQSLGQGLEFLIYFQGNSAPDKSGLPSDRFSAERTGGSVSTLTIQRTQQEDSAVYLCASSLGSSGSQETQYFGPGTRLLVL.

The chain is built from TRBV6-1 and TRBJ1-2, with D tentatively TRBD1 (5 bases). The length of the CDR3 is 14 residues. With 0 bases removed from V and 5 bases from J, the gap between germline ends came to 10 bases. The V gene's germline CDR1 is MNHNS and CDR2 SASEGT. CDR3 bases: TGTGCCAGCAGTGAAGCCACAAGGGGATATGGCTACACCTTC. This codes for CASSEATRGYGYTF.

The chain couples TRBV14 to TRBJ1-3; the match to TRBD1 covers 7 bases. V gave up 6 bases and J gave up 3 bases; unmatched junction bases: 8. Germline-derived CDR1 and CDR2 are SGHDN and FVKESK. The CDR3 is 15 residues long. The CDR3 DNA is TGTGCCAGCAGACAGGGGCATTCGATTGGAAACACCATATATTTT. Protein: CASRQGHSIGNTIYF.

The chain carries TRBV3-1 (or the pseudogene TRBV3-2) and TRBJ2-7; D is possibly TRBD1 (6 bases). The ends were cut back, 0 bases at V and 6 bases at J, with 12 bases in the middle. CDR1 is LGHDT and CDR2 is YNNKEL in the germline V gene (reference sequence). There are 14 residues in the CDR3. The CDR3 DNA reads as TGTGCCAGCAGCCAAGAGGGGCTAGGGGGCGAGCAGTACTTC. This sequence encodes CASSQEGLGGEQYF.

V is TRBV14 and J is TRBJ2-3, with D hard to call. The ends were cut back, 1 base at V and 4 bases at J, with 6 bases in the middle. The CDR3 has 13 amino acids. Germline CDR1 and CDR2: SGHDN and FVKESK. The CDR3 loop reads CASSQAGSDTQYF. In DNA, the CDR3 is TGTGCCAGCAGCCAAGCCGGTTCAGATACGCAGTATTTT.

This clone was detected only once. J is TRBJ2-2 and V is TRBV18; a weak D match, TRBD2 (6 bases). In germline, CDR1 is KGHSH, CDR2 LQKENI. Trimming took 6 bases from V and 0 from J, leaving 8 bases between them. The CDR3 totals 14 residues. The CDR3 loop is CASSAGPNTGELFF. In nucleotides, the CDR3 is TGTGCCAGCTCTGCGGGACCGAACACCGGGGAGCTGTTTTTT.

The chain has TRBV28 and TRBJ2-4, with 10 nucleotides matching TRBD1. J was trimmed by 6 bases and V by 4 bases; bases with no gene match: 6. CDR1 is MDHEN, CDR2 SYDVKM, per germline. There are 15 residues in the CDR3. The chain's CDR3 is CASSSTGGRINIQYF. For the CDR3, the DNA is TGTGCCAGCAGTTCGACAGGGGGCCGGATAAACATTCAGTACTTC.